The sequence of this TCR beta chain was determined in a study of blood T cell repertoires in COVID-19 (dated by TCRdb to the early 2020s). Background on the whole study: The collaborator samples originated in the United States, Italy and Spain and spanned the acute and convalescent phases of COVID-19. The prospective study material was composed of cDNA or gDNA derived from T cells, B-cell-depleted T cells, or PBMCs. Deeply sampled blood TCRbeta repertoires from subjects exposed to, actively infected with, or recovered from COVID-19 were included in the dataset. The repertoires were released in a freely available public database intended as a resource for research on the immune response to SARS-CoV-2. The samples were drawn from two sources: the first 160 participants of the ongoing ImmuneRACE study, and some 1,300 subjects contributed by 6 global collaborators. Sample metadata almost always included a de-identified subject ID, COVID-19 status, age in years and sex. Where HLA class I and class II types were available, the types were taken from metadata supplied by the sample provider, not from assay-based typing.

As for this clone: Its antigen remains unidentified. Base quality data are lacking; no much larger clone is found one base away.

Enrolling through a virtual design, the prospective study's participants ranged in age from about 18 to 89 years and lived across roughly 24 United States geographic areas. In the prospective study, cohorts were assigned on the basis of participant-reported clinical history obtained from a screening survey and a study questionnaire. Exposed participants were defined as having been in contact with someone with a PCR-confirmed or clinician-diagnosed COVID-19 case within 2 weeks of study entry. In the prospective study, mobile phlebotomists collected whole blood, serum and a nasopharyngeal or oropharyngeal swab from each participant. Over an approximately 2-month period, participants in the prospective study had the option of providing additional blood draws and questionnaires. Prospective study blood samples were shipped either frozen or at room temperature before DNA extraction. Study-level results and caveats: How much clinical and demographic metadata was included differed by source and by participant, and the metadata was provided uncurated.

TCRbeta CDR3 regions were amplified from genomic DNA by means of the immunoSEQ Assay, a bias-controlled multiplex PCR. The source study handled its data this way. The number of nucleated cells in each sample was estimated by amplification of reference gene primers within the assay. To quantify the absolute abundance of each unique TCRbeta CDR3 rearrangement, sequence reads were collapsed and filtered. Productive Simpson clonality was computed per sample as the square root of Simpson's diversity index over productive rearrangements. Sourced from immuneACCESS, this table was stored by TCRdb with only in-frame sequences that have V and J called. A share of the clones is absent; for the studies checked, an unresolved V gene accounts for under half, and the remainder has no known explanation. That table furnishes V, J and clone size, whereas the DNA furnished D and trimming. The sample includes approximately 270,000 clones, with 85% to 95% observed a single time. Of the sample, about 3% is held by the ten largest clones.

From the germline V gene (reference sequence), CDR1 is LNHNV and CDR2 is YYDKDF. V is pruned by 6 bases and J by 7 bases, leaving 8 bases of the junction without a gene match. Spanning cysteine to phenylalanine, the CDR3 consists of 14 amino acids. Solely the CDR3 DNA is kept, with 42 bases framed from the first base. The sequence came from a man aged 40-49 years who had been exposed to COVID-19. The chain couples TRBV15 to TRBJ2-1; a stretch of 8 junction bases matches TRBD2. Sequencing was carried out using PBMCs or T cells enriched from blood (not recorded which). The sequenced DNA is TGTGCCACCAGAGAGTTAGCGGGGTTGAATGAGCAGTTCTTC. It encodes CATRELAGLNEQFF.